This T cell receptor beta chain was observed in a study of cytomegalovirus exposure and HLA in healthy donors. Study-wide results and limits: The study carried out a later analysis of TCR beta sequences. It associated around 17,000 of them with specific HLA alleles at a false discovery rate of 0.05.

V shed 0 bases, J shed 5 bases, and the junction held 9 bases outside the gene matches. This CDR3 has 16 residues. Germline assignment: CDR1 LGHNA and CDR2 YSLEER. Amplification used 60 Vbeta primers and 13 Jbeta primers. The table came from immunoSEQ multiplex PCR; TCRdb's copy has only in-frame clones and leaves some out. The sample has hundreds of thousands of clones, about 80% seen once; the top ten hold 1.5% to 2%. Sampled while nominally healthy, donors likely had unrecorded immune exposures. This clone was picked up a small number of times. The antigen is unknown. The origin of this receptor is a man aged 18-30 years in good health and CMV-seronegative. The sequencing input was PBMCs. V and J are TRBV4-3 and TRBJ1-1; 7 nucleotides agree with TRBD1. CDR3 loop: CASSQDMAGGWTEAFF. CDR3 bases: TGCGCCAGCAGCCAAGATATGGCAGGGGGTTGGACTGAAGCTTTCTTT.